This entry lists 30 T cell receptor beta chains sequenced from one sample in a study of T cell responses to AZD1222 COVID-19 vaccine. Repertoires were generated with immunoSEQ multiplex PCR, while TCRdb's copy carries only in-frame clones and drops some. The sample lists more than 110,000 clones; 75% to 90% were seen once. The sequencing used peripheral blood, collected on day 0 of AZD1222 vaccination. The receptors were sampled from an adult in good health.

This clone occurred once. V usage is TRBV20-1 and J usage is TRBJ2-1; 7 bases match TRBD1. The CDR3 spans 12 residues. The ends lost 3 bases at V and 7 bases at J; junction bases unmatched: 3. Germline loops: CDR1 DFQATT, CDR2 SNEGSKA (reference sequence). The CDR3 region has the DNA TGCAGTGCTAGTCGACAGGGAAATGAGCAGTTCTTC. This sequence encodes CSASRQGNEQFF.

This rearrangement joins TRBV7-9 to TRBJ1-1; D is perhaps TRBD1 (6 bases). V was pared by 3 bases and J by 8 bases, with 13 bases between. Germline V gene lookup returns CDR1 SEHNR and CDR2 FQNEAQ (reference sequence). The CDR3 loop spans 13 amino acids. The CDR3 coding sequence is TGTGCCAGCAGCTTTTTACAGGGCTCAGAAGCTTTCTTT. Translation gives CASSFLQGSEAFF.

This chain joins TRBV6-1 and TRBJ1-2; TRBD1 agrees at 9 bases. The CDR3 totals 17 residues. Trimming cost V 4 bases and J 3 bases; bases outside gene matches: 12. Germline CDR1 is MNHNS and CDR2 is SASEGT. Written as DNA, the CDR3 is TGTGCCAGCAGTGGCCTGGGTGTGGACAGGGGAGACTATGGCTACACCTTC. It specifies CASSGLGVDRGDYGYTF.

V and J are TRBV10-3 and TRBJ2-3; D uncertain. The CDR3 extends over 15 amino acids. Between the trimmed V and J ends, which lost 3 bases and 4 bases, there was a span of 14 bases. In germline, CDR1 is ENHRY, CDR2 SYGVKD. CDR3 DNA sequence: TGTGCCATCAGTGATCTTGGGTTTCGGGCAGATACGCAGTATTTT. Translating gives CAISDLGFRADTQYF.

This clone was observed a few times. This chain links TRBV28 with TRBJ1-1; the D is unclear. CDR3 size: 11 residues. V lost 5 bases to trimming and J lost 7 bases, with 8 bases between them. Germline V lookup: CDR1 MDHEN, CDR2 SYDVKM. The CDR3: CASSSSREAFF. The CDR3 nucleotides read TGTGCCAGCAGTAGCAGCCGTGAAGCTTTCTTT. The variable domain in full, completed from reference TRBV28 and TRBJ1-1, reads DVKVTQSSRYLVKRTGEKVFLECVQDMDHENMFWYRQDPGLGLRLIYFSYDVKMKEKGDIPEGYSVSREKKERFSLILESASTNQTSMYLCASSSSREAFFGQGTRLTVV.

The chain has TRBV2 and TRBJ1-2; no firm D call. Germline V CDR1 and CDR2: SNHLY, FYNNEI. This CDR3 has 14 amino acids. V was clipped by 5 bases and J by 1 base, with 11 bases between them. CDR3 amino acids: CASSSPPGNYGYTF. The CDR3 DNA is TGTGCCAGCAGTTCCCCTCCCGGTAACTATGGCTACACCTTC.

Only one count was recorded for this clone. The chain joins TRBV6-1 to TRBJ1-5; 8 nucleotides agree with TRBD1. CDR1 and CDR2 (germline): MNHNS, SASEGT. There are 17 residues in the CDR3. With 4 bases clipped from V and 0 bases from J, the junction kept 8 bases outside the gene matches. The CDR3 reads CASSGFLDRASNQPQHF. DNA for the CDR3: TGTGCCAGCAGTGGTTTTCTGGACAGGGCTAGCAATCAGCCCCAGCATTTT.

This chain uses TRBV10-3 with TRBJ1-2; TRBD1 matches 8 bases. The J segment lost 7 bases and the V segment lost 6 bases, leaving 7 bases of the junction unmatched. Germline values: CDR1 ENHRY, CDR2 SYGVKD. This CDR3 region has 13 residues. The CDR3: CAIRTGDQGGYTF. CDR3 bases: TGTGCCATCAGGACAGGGGATCAGGGTGGCTACACCTTC.

The chain links TRBV6-5 to TRBJ2-7; no reliable D call. V lost 9 bases and J 4 bases, leaving 16 bases between the germline ends. Germline CDR1 and CDR2: MNHEY and SVGAGI. This CDR3 spans 13 amino acids. As DNA, the CDR3 is TGTGCCAGTCTACTCGGAATATCGTACGAGCAGTACTTC. Translated, it gives CASLLGISYEQYF.

This clone was detected a few times. The chain links TRBV10-1 to TRBJ2-7, with D perhaps matching TRBD2 (6 bases). This CDR3 has 14 residues. Trimming stripped 1 base from V and 6 bases from J, with 13 bases between. The germline V gene encodes CDR1 WNHNN and CDR2 SYGVQD (reference sequence). The CDR3: CASSEFSGRSEQYF. The CDR3 DNA is TGCGCCAGCAGTGAGTTTTCAGGGAGGTCCGAGCAGTACTTC.

The chain is built from TRBV19 and TRBJ1-1; perhaps TRBD1 as D (5 bases). Germline CDR1 reads LNHDA; CDR2 reads SQIVND (reference sequence). Trimming shortened V by 3 bases and J by 0 bases, and 8 bases separated the two germline ends. The CDR3 consists of 14 residues. In DNA form, the CDR3 reads TGTGCCAGTAGTATTACGGGGGTGAACACTGAAGCTTTCTTT. Its translation: CASSITGVNTEAFF.

The CDR3 here is CASSLGLRGGTDTQYF. DNA for the CDR3: TGTGCCAGCAGCTTAGGCCTGCGGGGCGGCACAGATACGCAGTATTTT. This chain connects TRBV7-2 to TRBJ2-3; possibly TRBD2 for D (6 bases). Germline assignment: CDR1 SGHTA and CDR2 FQGNSA. The V gene lost 1 base and the J gene lost 1 base, with 12 bases spanning the gap. The length of the CDR3 is 16 residues.

The chain employs TRBV30 and TRBJ1-5, with TRBD1 identical over 7 bases. V shed 5 bases and J 2 bases; nucleotides not matched to a gene: 6. The length of the CDR3 is 14 residues. Germline CDR1 and CDR2: GTSNPN and SVGIG (reference sequence). For the CDR3, the DNA is TGTGCCTGGGCCAGACAGGGCGGCAATCAGCCCCAGCATTTT. It translates to CAWARQGGNQPQHF.

This clone was detected only once. The chain uses TRBV30 and TRBJ2-2; the D gene could be TRBD1 or TRBD2 (5 bases each). The V end lost 2 bases, the J end lost 5 bases, and 15 bases lay between the germline ends. The germline V gene encodes CDR1 GTSNPN and CDR2 SVGIG (reference sequence). This CDR3 region has 15 residues. For the CDR3, the DNA is TGTGCCTGGAGTACCCCGGGACGTCAGACCGGGGAGCTGTTTTTT. Its protein is CAWSTPGRQTGELFF.

The chain carries TRBV7-9 and TRBJ2-3; TRBD1 or TRBD2 may be the D gene (6 bases each). V was pared by 5 bases and J by 4 bases, with 25 bases between. Germline CDR1 and CDR2: SEHNR and FQNEAQ (reference sequence). There are 18 residues in the CDR3. The CDR3 reads CASSPPFGGGKGPDTQYF. CDR3 nucleotide sequence: TGTGCCAGCAGCCCACCGTTTGGGGGCGGGAAGGGCCCAGATACGCAGTATTTT. The full variable domain, completed using reference TRBV7-9 and TRBJ2-3, is DTGVSQNPRHKITKRGQNVTFRCDPISEHNRLYWYRQTLGQGPEFLTYFQNEAQLEKSRLLSDRFSAERPKGSFSTLEIQRTEQGDSAMYLCASSPPFGGGKGPDTQYFGPGTRLTVL.

This clone was seen only a few times. The rearrangement uses TRBV4-1 and TRBJ1-4, with D uncertain. The germline gives CDR1 MGHRA, CDR2 YSYEKL. The V and J ends lost 2 bases and 0 bases respectively, with 16 bases between them. The CDR3 contains 18 residues. CDR3 coding DNA: TGCGCCAGCAGCCAACCTCTGAAAAACAGAGCAACTAATGAAAAACTGTTTTTT. It specifies CASSQPLKNRATNEKLFF.

In this sample, this clone turned up many times. The chain has TRBV4-1 and TRBJ1-2; a possible D gene is TRBD1 (6 bases). Germline V gives CDR1 MGHRA, CDR2 YSYEKL. Trimming pared 4 bases from V and 8 bases from J, leaving 14 bases between. This CDR3 has 13 residues. The CDR3 loop is CASSLRDNRGYTF. The CDR3 DNA sequence: TGCGCCAGCAGCCTACGGGACAATCGGGGCTACACCTTC.

The rearrangement joins TRBV18 to TRBJ2-3; D remains ambiguous. This CDR3 region has 16 residues. V dropped 0 bases and J dropped 2 bases, with 12 bases sitting between them. Per germline, CDR1 KGHSH and CDR2 LQKENI. The CDR3 is CASSPPSGYNTDTQYF. CDR3 in DNA: TGTGCCAGCTCACCACCCTCAGGATACAACACAGATACGCAGTATTTT. The entire variable domain, with the rest obtained from reference TRBV18 and TRBJ2-3, is as follows: NAGVMQNPRHLVRRRGQEARLRCSPMKGHSHVYWYRQLPEEGLKFMVYLQKENIIDESGMPKERFSAEFPKEGPSILRIQQVVRGDSAAYFCASSPPSGYNTDTQYFGPGTRLTVL.

This chain links TRBV19 with TRBJ1-3; D possibly corresponds to TRBD1 (5 bases). Between the trimmed V and J ends, which lost 4 bases and 2 bases, there was a span of 18 bases. CDR3 length: 17 amino acids. The germline V gene encodes CDR1 LNHDA and CDR2 SQIVND (reference sequence). The CDR3: CASSRPISGSTGNTIYF. In nucleotides, the CDR3 is TGTGCCAGTAGTAGGCCCATCTCAGGGTCAACTGGAAACACCATATATTTT.

The V and J genes are TRBV18 and TRBJ2-1, with a possible D match to TRBD1 (6 bases). From germline, CDR1 is KGHSH and CDR2 LQKENI. This CDR3 has 16 amino acids. With 0 bases removed from V and 3 bases from J, the gap between germline ends came to 12 bases. CDR3 amino acids: CASSPPRGQNYNEQFF. For the CDR3, the DNA is TGTGCCAGCTCACCACCTCGAGGACAGAACTACAATGAGCAGTTCTTC. The full variable domain, its missing parts supplied by reference TRBV18 and TRBJ2-1, is NAGVMQNPRHLVRRRGQEARLRCSPMKGHSHVYWYRQLPEEGLKFMVYLQKENIIDESGMPKERFSAEFPKEGPSILRIQQVVRGDSAAYFCASSPPRGQNYNEQFFGPGTRLTVL.

The chain links TRBV10-3 to TRBJ1-1; the D gene is possibly TRBD1 (5 bases). The CDR3 is 16 residues long. Trimming stripped 8 bases from V and 1 base from J, with 20 bases between. CDR1 ENHRY and CDR2 SYGVKD come from the germline V gene. The CDR3 reads CAIGWRTSGRNTEAFF. CDR3 in DNA: TGTGCCATCGGATGGAGGACATCGGGGAGGAACACTGAAGCTTTCTTT.

The chain couples TRBV7-2 to TRBJ1-1, with D possibly TRBD1 on 6 matching bases. The CDR3 runs 14 residues. Trimming took off 7 bases at V and 5 bases at J, with 17 bases between the two ends. Germline V gene data show CDR1 as SGHTA and CDR2 as FQGNSA. The CDR3 here is CASTSVGGLTEAFF. Written as DNA, the CDR3 is TGTGCCAGCACGTCCGTGGGGGGCCTTACTGAAGCTTTCTTT.

About this clone: The junction departs from the called germline gene at one end, perhaps through a read error. The V call is TRBV10-2, the J call TRBJ1-5; no firm D call. From germline, CDR1 is WSHSY and CDR2 SAAADI. The CDR3 totals 13 residues. The CDR3 loop is CASREYSNQPQHF. The DNA for the CDR3 is TGCGCCAGCAGGGAGTATAGCAATCAGCCCCAGCATTTT.

The chain couples TRBV6-1 to TRBJ1-1; D might be TRBD1 (5 bases). CDR3 length: 17 residues. Trimming removed 0 bases at V and 1 base at J, with 15 bases between. Germline CDR1 and CDR2: MNHNS and SASEGT. The CDR3 loop reads CASSEALQGGRNTEAFF. The CDR3 DNA is TGTGCCAGCAGTGAAGCGCTGCAGGGAGGGAGGAACACTGAAGCTTTCTTT.

This chain connects TRBV7-9 to TRBJ1-5; D remains unclear. The CDR3 covers 13 residues. Trimming cost V 7 bases and J 5 bases, with 12 bases left between them. Germline assignment: CDR1 SEHNR and CDR2 FQNEAQ (reference sequence). The CDR3 DNA is TGTGCCAGCACTGAAAGGGCGGATCAGCCCCAGCATTTT. This sequence encodes CASTERADQPQHF.

The V call is TRBV21-1, the J call TRBJ2-5; the D call TRBD1 from the table was never checked on the DNA. TRBV21-1 is a documented pseudogene. There are 16 residues in the CDR3. CDR3: CASPTPGTGGAGTQYF. CDR3 nucleotides: TGTGCCAGCCCCACCCCCGGGACAGGGGGCGCAGGGACCCAGTACTTC.

The chain uses TRBV6-5 and TRBJ1-1, with a weak D call TRBD1 (6 bases). Trimming pared 2 bases from V and 3 bases from J, leaving 10 bases between. CDR1 is MNHEY and CDR2 is SVGAGI in the germline V gene. This CDR3 has 14 amino acids. The CDR3 sequence is CASSYRGPYTEAFF. For the CDR3, the DNA is TGTGCCAGCAGTTACCGGGGGCCCTACACTGAAGCTTTCTTT.

The genes are TRBV3-1 (or the pseudogene TRBV3-2) and TRBJ1-5, with 8 bases that match TRBD1. The germline CDR1 and CDR2 sequences are LGHDT and YNNKEL (reference sequence). The CDR3 covers 17 residues. V lost 9 bases and J lost 3; bases outside the gene matches: 16. CDR3 sequence reads: CARGKPKPGQDNQPQHF. In nucleotides, the CDR3 is TGTGCCAGGGGGAAACCAAAGCCGGGACAGGACAATCAGCCCCAGCATTTT.

The rearrangement joins TRBV30 to TRBJ2-4, with D unclear. CDR3 length equals 15 residues. Trimming took 4 bases from V and 0 from J, leaving 13 bases between them. Germline-derived CDR1 and CDR2 are GTSNPN and SVGIG (reference sequence). The CDR3 region is CAWISHLGAKNIQYF. Written as DNA, the CDR3 is TGTGCCTGGATATCACACCTAGGAGCCAAAAACATTCAGTACTTC. The variable domain in full, with the rest retrieved from reference TRBV30 and TRBJ2-4, is SQTIHQWPATLVQPVGSPLSLECTVEGTSNPNLYWYRQAAGRGLQLLFYSVGIGQISSEVPQNLSASRPQDRQFILSSKKLLLSDSGFYLCAWISHLGAKNIQYFGAGTRLSVL.

This clone has a handful of counts. The chain carries TRBV19 and TRBJ1-5; D is undetermined. The V end was cut by 3 bases, the J end by 5 bases, with 11 bases between. This CDR3 spans 14 amino acids. Germline values: CDR1 LNHDA, CDR2 SQIVND (reference sequence). CDR3: CASSIQVLYQPQHF. Written as DNA, the CDR3 is TGTGCCAGTAGTATTCAGGTTCTTTATCAGCCCCAGCATTTT.